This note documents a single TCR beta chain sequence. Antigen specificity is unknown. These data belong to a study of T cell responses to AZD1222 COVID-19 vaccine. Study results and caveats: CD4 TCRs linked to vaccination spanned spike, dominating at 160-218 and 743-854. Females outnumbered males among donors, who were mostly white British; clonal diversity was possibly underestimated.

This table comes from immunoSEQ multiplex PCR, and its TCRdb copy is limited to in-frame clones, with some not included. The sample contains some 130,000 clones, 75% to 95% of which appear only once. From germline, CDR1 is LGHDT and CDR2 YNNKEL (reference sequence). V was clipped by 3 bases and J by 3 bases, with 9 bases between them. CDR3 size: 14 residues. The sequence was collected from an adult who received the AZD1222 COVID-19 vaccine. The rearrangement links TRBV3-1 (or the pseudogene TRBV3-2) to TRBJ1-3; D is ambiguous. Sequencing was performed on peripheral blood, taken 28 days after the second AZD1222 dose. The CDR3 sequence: CASSQLKDGNTIYF. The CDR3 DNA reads TGTGCCAGCAGCCAGTTGAAAGATGGAAACACCATATATTTT.